The 8 T cell receptor beta chains presented below share a single source sample, sequenced in a study of cytomegalovirus exposure and HLA in healthy donors. The PCR was carried out with 60 Vbeta primers and 13 Jbeta primers. Libraries were prepared by immunoSEQ multiplex PCR; TCRdb keeps only in-frame clonotypes and omits some of them. The sample contains 100,000 to 130,000 clones, roughly 70% of which appear only once. The sample comprised PBMCs. These receptors originate from a woman aged 40 to 50 in good health and CMV-seropositive.

The J gene is TRBJ1-3, the V gene TRBV6-1; D gene unclear. CDR1 and CDR2 (germline): MNHNS, SASEGT. The CDR3 consists of 12 residues. V was shortened by 11 bases and J by 6 bases, with 14 bases between the two germline ends. The CDR3: CAAGSLANTIYF. CDR3 in DNA: TGTGCCGCGGGGAGTTTGGCAAACACCATATATTTT.

This clone has more than one count but fewer than ten. This rearrangement joins TRBV15 to TRBJ1-5; no reliable D call. This CDR3 comprises 15 residues. CDR1 is LNHNV and CDR2 is YYDKDF in the germline V gene (reference sequence). With 0 bases removed from V and 6 bases from J, the gap between germline ends came to 12 bases. The CDR3 DNA is TGTGCCACCAGCAGAGAGGGATCCGCGGGTCAGCCCCAGCATTTT. Translation: CATSREGSAGQPQHF.

The chain has TRBV5-1 and TRBJ2-6; 9 positions agree with TRBD1. The CDR3 is made up of 18 amino acids. J was trimmed by 0 bases and V by 4 bases; bases with no gene match: 8. Per germline, CDR1 SGHRS and CDR2 YFSETQ. CDR3 in DNA: TGCGCCAGCAGCCCCACCGGACAGGGGCACTCTGGGGCCAACGTCCTGACTTTC. Protein sequence: CASSPTGQGHSGANVLTF.

The chain carries TRBV25-1 and TRBJ1-4, with D perhaps matching TRBD1 (5 bases). Deletions cut 6 bases from V and 0 bases from J, with 14 bases between. CDR3 length: 16 residues. CDR1 and CDR2 from the germline V gene are MGHDK and SYGVNS. In DNA form, the CDR3 reads TGTGCCAGCAGACTAACAGGCGGCGCAACTAATGAAAAACTGTTTTTT. It encodes CASRLTGGATNEKLFF.

The table lists this clone with a few counts. The chain uses TRBV6-5 and TRBJ1-6, with 8 bases identical to TRBD1. V lost 2 bases and J lost 7; bases outside the gene matches: 4. The CDR3 runs 15 residues. From germline, CDR1 is MNHEY and CDR2 SVGAGI. Here the CDR3 DNA reads TGTGCCAGCAGTTACCGGGGACAGGTCAATTCACCCCTCCACTTT. It specifies CASSYRGQVNSPLHF.

The chain combines TRBV4-1 with TRBJ2-5; TRBD2 might be the D (5 bases). The V end lost 0 bases, the J end lost 13 bases, and 15 bases lay between the germline ends. Germline assignment: CDR1 MGHRA and CDR2 YSYEKL. The CDR3 is 13 amino acids. CDR3 sequence: CASSQEGASRPYF. In DNA, the CDR3 is TGCGCCAGCAGCCAAGAAGGAGCTAGCCGTCCGTACTTC.

V gene TRBV9 combines with J gene TRBJ2-2; D perhaps matches TRBD1 (6 bases). V was trimmed by 4 bases and J by 7 bases, leaving 8 bases between them. Germline CDR1 reads SGDLS; CDR2 reads YYNGEE. The CDR3 runs 12 residues. The CDR3: CASSQGSGELFF. CDR3 coding DNA: TGTGCCAGCAGCCAGGGGAGCGGGGAGCTGTTTTTT.

This clone is a singleton in its sample. The chain is built from TRBV4-2 and TRBJ1-3; D gene uncertain. There are 16 residues in the CDR3. Germline V gene lookup returns CDR1 LGHNA and CDR2 YNFKEQ. V shed 1 base and J shed 1 base, with 11 bases lying between them. CDR3 loop: CASSQVISESGNTIYF. Written as DNA, the CDR3 is TGTGCCAGCAGCCAAGTCATTAGTGAATCTGGAAACACCATATATTTT.